This T cell receptor beta chain was sequenced in a study of blood T cell repertoires in COVID-19. Across the whole study: PBMCs, B-cell-depleted T cells, or T cells provided the cDNA or gDNA that made up the material.

In the original processing: The assay estimated nucleated cells by amplifying reference gene primers. Profiled with immunoSEQ multiplex PCR; TCRdb holds only in-frame clones, not every one. The V and J calls and clone size are taken from that table; D and trimming were inferred from the DNA. The repertoire holds around 100,000 clones, with almost 80% as singletons. This CDR3 region has 15 residues. Per the germline V gene, CDR1 is MNHEY and CDR2 is SVGAGI. Trimming at V came to 10 bases and at J to 7 bases, leaving 18 bases not matched to a gene. Sequenced material: peripheral blood. This TCR came from a woman between 65 and 79 years old with acute or convalescent COVID-19. The genes are TRBV6-5 and TRBJ2-7; TRBD2 aligns across 8 bases. The CDR3 here is CATGRGAPGLGEQYF. The CDR3 bases are TGTGCCACCGGGCGGGGGGCCCCGGGGTTGGGGGAGCAGTACTTC.